A single sample gave rise to the 9 T cell receptor beta chains below, sequenced in a study of cytomegalovirus exposure and HLA in healthy donors. Researchers ran the PCR with 60 Vbeta and 13 Jbeta primers. Data came from immunoSEQ multiplex PCR; TCRdb stores just in-frame clones and leaves some out. The table shows 150,000 to 200,000 clones, with roughly 84% occurring only once. Material for sequencing was PBMCs. The receptors originated from a man aged 45 to 65 in good health and CMV-seropositive.

The genes are TRBV10-1 and TRBJ1-1; D not resolved. Germline loops: CDR1 WNHNN, CDR2 SYGVQD (reference sequence). V lost 0 bases and J lost 5, with 7 bases in between. The CDR3 totals 13 residues. Here the CDR3 reads CASSESAVTEAFF. The CDR3 DNA is TGCGCCAGCAGTGAGTCGGCAGTTACTGAAGCTTTCTTT.

This rearrangement joins TRBV6-5 to TRBJ1-3, with TRBD1 identical over 11 bases. The CDR3 runs 14 residues. Germline V gene data show CDR1 as MNHEY and CDR2 as SVGAGI. The V gene end was trimmed by 3 bases and the J gene end by 10 bases; junction bases not matched to a gene: 5. Here the CDR3 reads CASSYEGTGGTIYF. The CDR3 DNA is TGTGCCAGCAGTTATGAGGGGACAGGGGGGACCATATATTTT.

This chain connects TRBV4-1 to TRBJ2-6; 8 positions match TRBD2. Germline V gene lookup returns CDR1 MGHRA and CDR2 YSYEKL. V trimming: 3 bases; J trimming: 1 base; junction bases outside the gene matches: 17. This CDR3 has 21 amino acids. CDR3 in amino acids: CASSQAPGTRELFSGANVLTF. Here the CDR3 DNA reads TGCGCCAGCAGCCAGGCCCCCGGGACTAGGGAGTTATTTTCTGGGGCCAACGTCCTGACTTTC.

This clone came up once. The V gene is TRBV29-1, the J gene TRBJ2-5, with 15 bases aligning to TRBD2. Germline values: CDR1 SQVTM, CDR2 ANQGSEA. The CDR3 contains 15 residues. V trimming: 2 bases; J trimming: 5 bases; junction bases outside the gene matches: 3. The CDR3 protein is CSVERGLAGGETQYF. The CDR3 nucleotides read TGCAGCGTTGAACGTGGACTAGCGGGAGGGGAGACCCAGTACTTC.

The chain combines TRBV13 with TRBJ2-5; the D gene is possibly TRBD2 (6 bases). Trimming pared 5 bases from V and 3 bases from J, leaving 19 bases between. CDR3 length equals 16 residues. Germline assignment: CDR1 PRHDT and CDR2 FYEKMQ (reference sequence). This chain's CDR3 is CASSDGGLPKEETQYF. The CDR3 DNA reads as TGTGCCAGCAGCGATGGAGGGCTTCCCAAAGAAGAGACCCAGTACTTC.

The V gene is TRBV9, the J gene TRBJ1-2; 10 bases are shared with TRBD1. This CDR3 contains 13 residues. V lost 7 bases, J lost 5 bases, and 5 bases stayed unmatched. Germline-derived CDR1 and CDR2 are SGDLS and YYNGEE. The CDR3 DNA sequence: TGTGCCAGCTCTAGGACAGGGGGTTATGGCTACACCTTC. It translates to CASSRTGGYGYTF.

V gene TRBV10-1 combines with J gene TRBJ2-2; perhaps TRBD2 as D (5 bases). The CDR3 is 15 residues long. With 2 bases removed from V and 7 bases from J, the gap between germline ends came to 14 bases. Germline V CDR1 and CDR2: WNHNN, SYGVQD (reference sequence). CDR3 in amino acids: CASSEGSPRLGELFF. The CDR3 region has the DNA TGCGCCAGCAGTGAGGGGAGTCCTCGGCTCGGGGAGCTGTTTTTT.

J is TRBJ1-1 and V is TRBV27; TRBD1 might be the D (6 bases). This CDR3 contains 14 residues. Germline CDR1 and CDR2: MNHEY and SMNVEV (reference sequence). Trimming removed 3 bases at V and 6 bases at J, with 14 bases between. The CDR3 is CASSLGGRISEAFF. The CDR3 coding sequence is TGTGCCAGCAGTTTGGGGGGGCGCATTTCTGAAGCTTTCTTT.

This sequence joins TRBV10-3 and TRBJ1-1; D remains unclear. Germline V CDR1 and CDR2: ENHRY, SYGVKD. CDR3 length: 17 residues. V was trimmed by 2 bases and J by 6 bases, leaving 22 bases between them. The CDR3 is CAISEGAGIARRAEAFF. CDR3 coding DNA: TGTGCCATCAGTGAGGGAGCGGGGATCGCGCGGAGGGCTGAAGCTTTCTTT.